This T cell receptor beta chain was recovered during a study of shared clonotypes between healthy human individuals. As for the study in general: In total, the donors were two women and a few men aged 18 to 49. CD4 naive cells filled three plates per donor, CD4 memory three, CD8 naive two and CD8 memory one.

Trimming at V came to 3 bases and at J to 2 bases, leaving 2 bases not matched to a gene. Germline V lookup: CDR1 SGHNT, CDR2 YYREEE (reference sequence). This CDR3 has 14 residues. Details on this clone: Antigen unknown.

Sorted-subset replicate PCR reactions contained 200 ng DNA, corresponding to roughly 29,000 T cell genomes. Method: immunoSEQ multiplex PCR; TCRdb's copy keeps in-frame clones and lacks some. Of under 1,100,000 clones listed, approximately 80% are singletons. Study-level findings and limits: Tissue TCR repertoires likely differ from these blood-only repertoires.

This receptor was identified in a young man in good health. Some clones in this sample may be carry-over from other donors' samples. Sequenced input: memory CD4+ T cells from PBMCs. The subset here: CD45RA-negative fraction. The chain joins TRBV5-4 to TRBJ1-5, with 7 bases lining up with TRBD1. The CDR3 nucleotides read TGTGCCAGCAGCTCAGGGGGTGGCAATCAGCCCCAGCATTTT. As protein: CASSSGGGNQPQHF.